Shown below are 9 T cell receptor beta chains from a single sample sequenced in a study of blood T cell repertoires in COVID-19. Some clones are missing from TCRdb's copy, which holds only in-frame ones; the method was immunoSEQ multiplex PCR. The top ten hold about 2.1% of the sample, which has approximately 260,000 clones, more than 70% seen once. What was sequenced was peripheral blood. These receptors originate from a woman aged 40 to 49 who had recovered from COVID-19.

This chain connects TRBV5-8 to TRBJ1-6, with 8 bases lining up with TRBD1. CDR3 length: 16 amino acids. Looked up from germline, CDR1 is SGHTS and CDR2 is YDEGEE. V shed 4 bases and J 5 bases; nucleotides not matched to a gene: 8. The CDR3 is CASSRIGTGNNSPLHF. CDR3 in DNA: TGTGCCAGCAGCCGGATCGGGACAGGAAATAATTCACCCCTCCACTTT.

The gene calls are TRBV28 and TRBJ2-1, with TRBD1 matching 7 bases. Trimming removed 3 bases from V and 12 bases from J; junction bases left unmatched: 11. CDR1 and CDR2 (germline): MDHEN, SYDVKM. The CDR3 is 14 residues long. The CDR3 sequence is CASSFPDRDAGQFF. Written as DNA, the CDR3 is TGTGCCAGCAGTTTCCCCGACAGGGACGCGGGGCAGTTCTTC.

The V call is TRBV10-3, the J call TRBJ1-5; D gene ambiguous. V was pared by 3 bases and J by 4 bases, with 13 bases between. CDR3 length: 15 amino acids. Germline V gene lookup returns CDR1 ENHRY and CDR2 SYGVKD. CDR3 nucleotides: TGTGCCATCAGTGAAAATCCTACTCCGAATCAGCCCCAGCATTTT. Protein sequence: CAISENPTPNQPQHF.

This clone occurred a few times. The chain joins TRBV6-2 or TRBV6-3 to TRBJ1-1; D possibly corresponds to TRBD1 (6 bases). Between the trimmed V and J ends, which lost 4 bases and 5 bases, there was a span of 20 bases. Germline CDR1 and CDR2: MNHEY and SVGEGT. The CDR3 length is 16 residues. CDR3 in amino acids: CASSSPSTGRRTEAFF. CDR3 coding DNA: TGTGCCAGCAGTTCTCCCTCTACAGGGAGAAGGACTGAAGCTTTCTTT.

The chain joins TRBV19 to TRBJ2-1; TRBD2 agrees at 8 bases. The V gene's germline CDR1 is LNHDA and CDR2 SQIVND (reference sequence). V lost 6 bases, J lost 2 bases, and 6 bases stayed unmatched. The length of the CDR3 is 15 residues. The CDR3: CASRPAGAPYNEQFF. CDR3 DNA: TGTGCCAGTAGGCCAGCGGGGGCCCCCTACAATGAGCAGTTCTTC.

The V call is TRBV5-5, the J call TRBJ1-2; D perhaps matches TRBD1 (5 bases). This CDR3 spans 15 amino acids. CDR1 and CDR2 from the germline V gene are SGHKS and YYEKEE (reference sequence). Trimming removed 4 bases from V and 8 bases from J, with 21 bases in between. The CDR3 loop is CASSATPTRVGGYTF. The CDR3 region has the DNA TGTGCCAGCAGCGCAACCCCAACCAGGGTCGGGGGCTACACCTTC.

The chain uses TRBV11-3 and TRBJ2-2; TRBD1 agrees at 8 bases. Trimming at V came to 3 bases and at J to 7 bases, leaving 1 base not matched to a gene. Germline CDR1 reads SGHNT; CDR2 reads YENEEA. CDR3 length: 13 residues. The CDR3 DNA follows: TGTGCCAGCAGCTTGACAGGGGACGGGGAGCTGTTTTTT. As protein: CASSLTGDGELFF.

This rearrangement joins TRBV10-3 to TRBJ2-1; 10 nucleotides line up with TRBD1. J was trimmed by 3 bases and V by 7 bases; bases with no gene match: 6. This CDR3 comprises 15 residues. Per the germline V gene, CDR1 is ENHRY and CDR2 is SYGVKD. CDR3 residues: CAITPGDRGYNEQFF. DNA of the CDR3: TGTGCCATCACCCCGGGGGACAGGGGCTACAATGAGCAGTTCTTC.

The CDR3 is CASSQDRAGELFF. The CDR3 coding sequence is TGCGCCAGCAGCCAGGACAGGGCCGGGGAGCTGTTTTTT. This sequence joins TRBV4-1 and TRBJ2-2; TRBD1 agrees at 8 bases. V was clipped by 3 bases and J by 6 bases; unmatched bases: 0. Germline CDR1 is MGHRA and CDR2 is YSYEKL. The length of the CDR3 is 13 residues.